The entry that follows covers one T cell receptor (beta chain) sequence. The antigen is undetermined. Trimming shortened V by 2 bases and J by 6 bases, and 9 bases separated the two germline ends. This CDR3 is 13 amino acids long. CDR1 and CDR2 from the germline V gene are SGHDT and YYEEEE. The method was immunoSEQ multiplex PCR; TCRdb's version includes in-frame clones alone and lacks a portion of them. The table records 95,000 to 150,000 clones, about nine tenths of them present only once. The entry originates in a study of T cell responses to AZD1222 COVID-19 vaccine. Study findings and constraints: Donors were mostly white British, more females; clonal diversity possibly underestimated. Just 6 or 7 AZD1222 recipients were seropositive at baseline. The span of vaccine-associated CD4 TCRs extended across spike, with dominance at 160-218 and 743-854. Sampled repertoires all dated from after the peak T cell response.

The chain combines TRBV5-6 with TRBJ2-1; maybe TRBD1 (6 bases). This sequence originates from an adult in good health. Sequenced material: peripheral blood, taken on day 0 of AZD1222 vaccination. CDR3 sequence: CASSLEGVNEQFF. The CDR3 nucleotides read TGTGCCAGCAGCTTAGAGGGGGTCAATGAGCAGTTCTTC.